The 9 T cell receptor beta chains below were found in one sample sequenced in a study of T cell changes during pregnancy in multiple sclerosis. The table came from immunoSEQ multiplex PCR; TCRdb's copy has only in-frame clones and leaves some out. This sample yields about 36,000 clones, of which 70% to 90% are seen a single time; around 10% belongs to the top ten. Specimen: CD8+ T cells from peripheral blood mononuclear cells, collected in the third trimester of pregnancy. The origin of the receptors is a female donor with multiple sclerosis, enrolled in a pregnancy study.

The chain uses TRBV6-4 and TRBJ1-2, with D tentatively TRBD1 (6 bases). The V gene's germline CDR1 is MRHNA and CDR2 SNTAGT. The CDR3 contains 14 residues. Trimming removed 6 bases from V and 3 bases from J, with 14 bases in between. The CDR3 is CASSPQGAHYGYTF. The CDR3 nucleotides read TGTGCCAGCAGCCCACAGGGTGCGCACTATGGCTACACCTTC.

The V call is TRBV2, the J call TRBJ2-2; D is uncertain. V lost 8 bases and J lost 5, with 9 bases in between. Germline loops: CDR1 SNHLY, CDR2 FYNNEI. The CDR3 is made up of 12 amino acids. DNA for the CDR3: TGTGCCAGCTCGTCTGAGACCGGGGAGCTGTTTTTT. Amino acids: CASSSETGELFF.

The rearrangement links TRBV2 to TRBJ2-7, with D possibly being TRBD2 (5 bases). V dropped 1 base and J dropped 0 bases, with 10 bases sitting between them. This CDR3 spans 15 amino acids. Germline V CDR1 and CDR2: SNHLY, FYNNEI. CDR3 amino acids: CASSEGTGSSYEQYF. CDR3 bases: TGTGCCAGCAGTGAAGGGACGGGGTCCTCCTACGAGCAGTACTTC.

The chain joins TRBV2 to TRBJ2-5; unclear D gene. This CDR3 spans 16 amino acids. Germline V gene sequence: CDR1 SNHLY, CDR2 FYNNEI. Trimming shortened V by 3 bases and J by 5 bases, and 19 bases separated the two germline ends. The CDR3 loop reads CASSDLVDTELETQYF. CDR3 bases: TGTGCCAGCAGTGATTTGGTAGACACAGAGTTGGAGACCCAGTACTTC.

V and J are TRBV6-1 and TRBJ1-1, with 10 bases that match TRBD1. V shed 6 bases and J 5 bases; nucleotides not matched to a gene: 9. The CDR3 consists of 15 residues. CDR1 is MNHNS, CDR2 SASEGT, per germline. The CDR3 DNA sequence: TGTGCCAGCAGAATTCCCGGACAGGGGGTTACTGAAGCTTTCTTT. Translation: CASRIPGQGVTEAFF.

The chain couples TRBV6-1 to TRBJ2-2; TRBD2 matches 9 bases. The germline gives CDR1 MNHNS, CDR2 SASEGT. V lost 4 bases, J lost 5 bases, and 5 bases stayed unmatched. CDR3 length: 15 residues. This chain's CDR3 is CASSVGRGGTGELFF. The CDR3 nucleotides are TGTGCCAGCAGTGTAGGGCGGGGGGGGACCGGGGAGCTGTTTTTT.

The gene calls are TRBV10-3 and TRBJ2-7, with TRBD1 matching 8 bases. V lost 4 bases, J lost 4 bases, and 12 bases stayed unmatched. The CDR3 loop spans 16 amino acids. Germline V gene sequence: CDR1 ENHRY, CDR2 SYGVKD. Here the CDR3 reads CAISGWEDRERYEQYF. CDR3 DNA: TGTGCCATCAGTGGGTGGGAGGACAGGGAAAGATACGAGCAGTACTTC.

The chain uses TRBV10-3 and TRBJ2-5; the match to TRBD1 covers 7 bases. The CDR3 extends over 14 amino acids. Germline loops: CDR1 ENHRY, CDR2 SYGVKD. Trimming removed 8 bases from V and 1 base from J; junction bases left unmatched: 7. The chain's CDR3 is CAIRQGVTQETQYF. DNA for the CDR3: TGTGCCATCCGTCAGGGGGTGACCCAAGAGACCCAGTACTTC.

The CDR3 nucleotides read TGCAGCGTTGAAGATTATAAGGGACAGACCTACGAGCAGTACTTC. The encoded protein is CSVEDYKGQTYEQYF. The J gene is TRBJ2-7, the V gene TRBV29-1, with 7 bases identical to TRBD1. The CDR3 runs 15 residues. Looked up from germline, CDR1 is SQVTM and CDR2 is ANQGSEA. With 0 bases clipped from V and 2 bases from J, the junction kept 7 bases outside the gene matches.